Included here is one T cell receptor beta chain sequence, with context. Its target is unknown. The CDR3 is 12 residues long. CDR1 is SQVTM and CDR2 is ANQGSEA in the germline V gene. The V gene lost 4 bases and the J gene lost 2 bases, with 9 bases spanning the gap. This entry comes from a study of cytomegalovirus exposure and HLA in healthy donors. At the level of the study: Earlier, 100 million to 120 million unique TCR beta sequences were recovered from some 200 million T cells by an analysis. Roughly 80% of 398 genotyped donors fell in the Caucasian-associated ancestry cluster.

This cohort consisted of healthy bone marrow donors. PCR involved 60 Vbeta and 13 Jbeta primers. Assay used: immunoSEQ multiplex PCR; TCRdb lists only in-frame clones, some missing. The table for this sample gives around 26,000 clones. Study-level points and caveats: It was assumed in the presence/absence analyses that sequencing depth was roughly uniform across donors.

Input material: PBMCs. This rearrangement joins TRBV29-1 to TRBJ2-7, with D tentatively TRBD2 (6 bases). The TCR was taken from a male donor in good health and CMV-seropositive. This CDR3 reads CSVAPGAYEQYF. DNA of the CDR3: TGCAGCGTTGCCCCGGGAGCCTACGAGCAGTACTTC.